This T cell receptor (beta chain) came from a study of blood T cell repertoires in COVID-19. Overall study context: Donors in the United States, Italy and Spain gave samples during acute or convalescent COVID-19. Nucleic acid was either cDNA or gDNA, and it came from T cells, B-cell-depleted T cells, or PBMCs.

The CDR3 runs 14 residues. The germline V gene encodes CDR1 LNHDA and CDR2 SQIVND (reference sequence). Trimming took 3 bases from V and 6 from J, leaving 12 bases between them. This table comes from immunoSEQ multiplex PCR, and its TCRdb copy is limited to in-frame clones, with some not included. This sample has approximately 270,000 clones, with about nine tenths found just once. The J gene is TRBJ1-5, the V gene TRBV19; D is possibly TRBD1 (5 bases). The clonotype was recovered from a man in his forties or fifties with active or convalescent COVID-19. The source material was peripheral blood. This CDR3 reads CASSMRQGPQPQHF. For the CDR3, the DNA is TGTGCCAGTAGTATGAGGCAGGGTCCTCAGCCCCAGCATTTT. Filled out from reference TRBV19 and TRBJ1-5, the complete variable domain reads DGGITQSPKYLFRKEGQNVTLSCEQNLNHDAMYWYRQDPGQGLRLIYYSQIVNDFQKGDIAEGYSVSREKKESFPLTVTSAQKNPTAFYLCASSMRQGPQPQHFGDGTRLSIL.